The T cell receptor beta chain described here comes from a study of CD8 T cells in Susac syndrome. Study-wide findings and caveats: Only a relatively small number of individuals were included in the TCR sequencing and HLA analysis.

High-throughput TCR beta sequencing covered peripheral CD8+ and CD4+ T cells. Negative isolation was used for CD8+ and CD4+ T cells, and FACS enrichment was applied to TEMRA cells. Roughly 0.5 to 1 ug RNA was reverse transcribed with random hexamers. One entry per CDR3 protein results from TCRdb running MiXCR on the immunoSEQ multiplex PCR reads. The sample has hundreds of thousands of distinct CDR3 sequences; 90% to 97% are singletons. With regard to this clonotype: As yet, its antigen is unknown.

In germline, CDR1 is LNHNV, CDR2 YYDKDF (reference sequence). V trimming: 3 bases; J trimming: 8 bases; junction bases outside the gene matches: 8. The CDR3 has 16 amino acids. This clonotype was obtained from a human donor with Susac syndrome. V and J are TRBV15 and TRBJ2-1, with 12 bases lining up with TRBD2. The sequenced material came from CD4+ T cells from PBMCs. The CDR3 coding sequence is TGTGCCACCAGCAGGCAGACTAGCGGGAGTATCTATGAGCAGTTCTTC. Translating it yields CATSRQTSGSIYEQFF.